This record covers a single T cell receptor beta chain. As yet, its antigen is unknown. Primers used in a second PCR of roughly 6 to 11 cycles were a sample-barcoded 5' primer and a J-beta primer mix. Any given sample supplied a minimum of 2.5 million CDR3-containing paired-end reads. Each CDR3 protein is one row after TCRdb ran MiXCR on the 5' RACE reads. The table shows roughly 1.9 million distinct CDR3 sequences, with around 42% occurring only once. There are 13 residues in the CDR3. After removal of 4 bases from V and 5 bases from J, the junction contained 5 bases not matched to a gene. Per the germline V gene, CDR1 is SGHKS and CDR2 is YYEKEE (reference sequence). The data originate from a study of blood T cells in healthy people across ages. Study-wide results and limits: Significant beta diversity loss was already apparent by age roughly 40, declining roughly linearly.

The TCR comes from a human donor in good health. Source material: blood. V and J are TRBV5-5 and TRBJ1-2, with 7 positions matching TRBD1. As DNA, the CDR3 is TGTGCCAGCAGCATGGGACAGCTATATGGCTACACCTTC. Amino acid sequence: CASSMGQLYGYTF.